Here is one T cell receptor beta chain with its context. Some clones are missing from TCRdb's copy, which holds only in-frame ones; the method was immunoSEQ multiplex PCR. The sample records under 95,000 clones, around 94% being singletons. The data are from a study of technical replicates of blood from four donors. Germline loops: CDR1 SGHNT, CDR2 YYREEE (reference sequence). V lost 4 bases, J lost 6 bases, and 21 bases lay in between. The CDR3 is 16 amino acids. The material sequenced was T cells isolated from PBMCs. The rearrangement uses TRBV5-4 and TRBJ2-3; D is perhaps TRBD2 (6 bases). The sequence derives from a human donor in good health. CDR3 sequence: CASSPGGPLARDTQYF. In DNA, the CDR3 is TGTGCCAGCAGCCCCGGAGGCCCGCTAGCGAGGGATACGCAGTATTTT.